This T cell receptor (beta chain) was documented in a study of T cell responses to AZD1222 COVID-19 vaccine. Study-level findings and limits: Among those given AZD1222, only five or six were seropositive at baseline. Donors were mostly white British, more females; clonal diversity possibly underestimated. Researchers took repertoire samples only after the peak T cell response had come.

Details on this clone: The antigen is not known.

The germline V gene encodes CDR1 SGHNT and CDR2 YYREEE (reference sequence). CDR3 length: 14 residues. After removal of 4 bases from V and 2 bases from J, the junction contained 2 bases not matched to a gene. Assay: immunoSEQ multiplex PCR; the TCRdb copy retains only in-frame clones and omits some. The sample records more than 150,000 clones, 94% being singletons. The material sequenced was peripheral blood, taken 28 days after the second AZD1222 dose. This TCR was recovered from an adult who received the AZD1222 COVID-19 vaccine. The rearrangement links TRBV5-4 to TRBJ1-2; 10 bases line up with TRBD1. The CDR3 coding sequence is TGTGCCAGCAGCCCGGGACAGGGGAACTATGGCTACACCTTC. Protein: CASSPGQGNYGYTF.